The present TCR beta chain was sequenced within a study of blood T cell repertoires in COVID-19 (dated by TCRdb to about 2020). In the study overall: Samples covering the acute and convalescent phases of COVID-19 were provided by collaborators in the United States, Italy and Spain. The material from the prospective study consisted of cDNA or gDNA derived from T cells, B-cell-depleted T cells, or PBMCs. Deeply sampled blood TCRbeta repertoires from subjects exposed to, actively infected with, or recovered from COVID-19 were included in the dataset. The repertoires were released in a freely available public database intended as a resource for research on the immune response to SARS-CoV-2. The samples were drawn from two sources: the first 160 participants of the ongoing ImmuneRACE study, and 1,000 to 1,500 subjects contributed by 6 global collaborators. Sample metadata almost always included a de-identified subject ID, COVID-19 status, age in years and sex. HLA class I and class II types, where available, came from metadata supplied by the sample provider rather than from assay-based typing.

The study at large found these results: The quantity of clinical and demographic metadata differed by source and by participant and was supplied without curation.

Here V drops 0 bases and J drops 4 bases, and the junction holds 12 bases not matched to any gene. Counted from cysteine to phenylalanine, this CDR3 has 16 amino acids. The kept DNA is CDR3 alone, 48 bases in frame from the first base. Per the germline V gene (reference sequence), GTSNPN is the CDR1 and SVGIG is the CDR2. The immunoSEQ Assay, a bias-controlled multiplex PCR, was used to amplify TCRbeta CDR3 regions from genomic DNA. For the original study's pipeline: Within the assay, amplification of reference gene primers was used to estimate how many nucleated cells each sample contained. To quantify the absolute abundance of each unique TCRbeta CDR3 rearrangement, sequence reads were collapsed and filtered. For each sample, productive Simpson clonality was calculated by taking the square root of Simpson's diversity index across productive rearrangements. This immuneACCESS table, as held by TCRdb, lists in-frame sequences with V and J called but not all clones. Of the missing ones, under half trace to an unresolved V gene in checked studies; the others have no known cause. V and J calls and clone size are those listed in that table; D and trimming were worked out from the DNA. Counted in this sample were about 100,000 clones; 70% to 90% of them appeared once. The ten largest account for around 13% of the sample.

As for this clone: Its antigen is currently not known. Per-base qualities were not stored, and no clone one base away is much larger.

Whole blood was collected in K2EDTA tubes by collaborating institutions according to the institutions' own protocols. Collaborator samples were shipped for TCRbeta analysis as frozen whole blood, isolated PBMCs, or DNA extracted from either sample type. The sequence came from a human donor in a cohort sampled during active COVID-19. The sample comprised peripheral blood. The chain is assembled from TRBV30 and TRBJ2-7; 7 bases in the middle match TRBD1. The nucleotide sequence reads TGTGCCTGGAGTGTGCTGCGGACAGGACCTTCTTACGAGCAGTACTTC. The resulting protein is CAWSVLRTGPSYEQYF.